This entry lists 5 T cell receptor beta chains sequenced from one sample in a study of vaccination effects on CD4 cells after COVID-19. These TCRs' antigens remain unknown. Investigators separated out CD4+ T cells once around nine days of culture had passed. Confirmation by PCR established that the person had SARS-CoV-2 infection between March and December 2020. Vaccination of participants consisted of two doses of either the BNT162b2 or mRNA-1273 vaccine. The data were produced by immunoSEQ multiplex PCR, yet TCRdb's version contains in-frame clones alone and is incomplete. In the table there are under 40,000 clones, roughly 80% of which are singletons. Here the sequenced sample was CD4+ T cells from PBMCs cultured without peptide, taken after COVID-19 vaccination. The receptor set was obtained from a human donor who had a prior SARS-CoV-2 infection.

The chain recombines TRBV7-3 with TRBJ2-5; TRBD2 aligns across 11 bases. The CDR3 runs to 16 residues. V lost 2 bases to trimming and J lost 4 bases; unmatched junction nucleotides: 6. Germline values: CDR1 SGHTA, CDR2 FQGTGA. CDR3 coding DNA: TGTGCCAGCAGCTTAGGTAGCGGGAGGGCCGTAGAGACCCAGTACTTC. This translates into CASSLGSGRAVETQYF.

The chain links TRBV11-2 to TRBJ2-6; D may be TRBD2 (5 bases). From germline, CDR1 is SGHAT and CDR2 FQNNGV. This CDR3 region has 19 residues. V was shortened by 5 bases and J by 0 bases, with 20 bases between the two germline ends. The DNA for the CDR3 is TGTGCCAGCAGCCCCCCCCCGGCAGTCGGGGTCTCTGGGGCCAACGTCCTGACTTTC. This codes for CASSPPPAVGVSGANVLTF.

This chain joins TRBV10-3 and TRBJ1-2; TRBD1 aligns across 10 bases. V lost 4 bases to trimming and J lost 2 bases; unmatched junction nucleotides: 7. Germline V CDR1 and CDR2: ENHRY, SYGVKD. This CDR3 is 16 amino acids long. In DNA form, the CDR3 reads TGTGCCATCAGTGTGGGGACAGGGGTTGTGAACTATGGCTACACCTTC. Translated: CAISVGTGVVNYGYTF.

CDR3 in amino acids: CASSPGLAGGSDTQYF. In nucleotides, the CDR3 is TGTGCCAGTAGCCCCGGACTAGCGGGGGGGTCAGATACGCAGTATTTT. This rearrangement joins TRBV19 to TRBJ2-3, with TRBD2 matching 15 bases. V dropped 6 bases and J dropped 4; count of bases not matched to a gene: 5. The V gene's germline CDR1 is LNHDA and CDR2 SQIVND (reference sequence). The CDR3 has 16 amino acids.

The gene calls are TRBV7-8 and TRBJ1-1; D is perhaps TRBD1 (5 bases). The CDR3 has 18 amino acids. Trimming removed 5 bases from V and 0 bases from J, with 22 bases in between. Germline V gene sequence: CDR1 SGHVS, CDR2 FQNEAQ. CDR3 sequence (DNA): TGTGCCAGCAGCCCTAGGGACCTTCTCTCCCTTTTGAACACTGAAGCTTTCTTT. Translated: CASSPRDLLSLLNTEAFF. Supplemented by reference TRBV7-8 and TRBJ1-1, the full variable domain reads GAGVSQSPRYKVAKRGQDVALRCDPISGHVSLFWYQQALGQGPEFLTYFQNEAQLDKSGLPSDRFFAERPEGSVSTLKIQRTQQEDSAVYLCASSPRDLLSLLNTEAFFGQGTRLTVV.